This is a list of T cell receptor beta chains from one sample in a study of T cell responses to AZD1222 COVID-19 vaccine. Sequencing was performed with immunoSEQ multiplex PCR; in TCRdb, only in-frame clones are kept and a portion is missing. The data contain 200,000 or so clones, approximately 93% of them seen just once; the ten biggest clones take up around 1%. Sequencing was performed on peripheral blood, taken 28 days after the second AZD1222 dose. Receptors were obtained from an adult who received the AZD1222 COVID-19 vaccine. Both conserved end residues are part of each CDR3. The D gene is left open where the match is weak. Clone size appears in some rows only: once, few, many, or a class for an expanded clone.

j_call d_call clone_size v_call cdr3_nt cdr3_aa
TRBJ2-3 . . TRBV6-4 TGTGCCAGCAGTTCCCAGGACTCTGACACAGATACGCAGTATTTT CASSSQDSDTDTQYF
TRBJ2-3 . . TRBV6-1 TGTGCCAGCAGTGATTCTGGCGTTAGTAGGTGGACGCAGTATTTT CASSDSGVSRWTQYF
TRBJ1-1 . . TRBV9 TGTGCCAGCAGCGTAGGGGGTGGGAGCACTGAAGCTTTCTTT CASSVGGGSTEAFF
TRBJ1-2 . . TRBV18 TGTGCCAGCTCACCGGCTGACTCGGGAAAAGGCTACACCTTC CASSPADSGKGYTF
TRBJ2-6 . once TRBV2 TGTGCCAGCAGTCAGGGATACTCTGGGGCCAACGTCCTGACTTTC CASSQGYSGANVLTF
TRBJ2-4 . . TRBV12-3/TRBV12-4 TGTGCCAGCAGTTTATGGGGCCAAAACATTCAGTACTTC CASSLWGQNIQYF
TRBJ2-7 . once TRBV18 TGTGCCAGCTCACCCGAAATCAGGGATGAGCAGTACTTC CASSPEIRDEQYF
TRBJ1-1 TRBD1 . TRBV4-1 TGCGCCAGCAGCCCAGACAGGGTGAGGAACACTGAAGCTTTCTTT CASSPDRVRNTEAFF
TRBJ1-2 . . TRBV5-4 TGTGCCAGCAGCTTGGGCTACACCTCTGGGAAGAATGGCTACACCTTC CASSLGYTSGKNGYTF
TRBJ1-4 . . TRBV7-8 TGTGCCAGCAGCTCCGGGAGGCCGGGGAAAAGAACTAATGAAAAACTGTTTTTT CASSSGRPGKRTNEKLFF
TRBJ2-7 TRBD1 . TRBV6-5 TGTGCCAGCAGTTACTGGGGACAGAGCTACGAGCAGTACTTC CASSYWGQSYEQYF
TRBJ1-2 . . TRBV6-2/TRBV6-3 TGTGCCAGCAGTTATCCTGGGGCCAGTGGAGGCGGCTACACCTTC CASSYPGASGGGYTF
TRBJ2-3 TRBD2 . TRBV2 TGTGCCAGCAGTCGGAGGGCTAGCGGGGGGTACACAGATACGCAGTATTTT CASSRRASGGYTDTQYF
TRBJ1-1 . . TRBV5-1 TGCGCCAGCAGCTTGAAGAATATGAACACTGAAGCTTTCTTT CASSLKNMNTEAFF
TRBJ1-1 . . TRBV7-9 TGTGCCAGCAGCGGACACGACGCCATAAACACTGAAGCTTTCTTT CASSGHDAINTEAFF
TRBJ1-3 . . TRBV1 TGCACCAGCAGCCAGCCACACGCGGACACCATATATTTT CTSSQPHADTIYF
TRBJ1-2 TRBD1 . TRBV15 TGTGCCACCAGCAGAGATCGAGCTGGGACAGGGGACTGGGGCTACACCTTC CATSRDRAGTGDWGYTF
TRBJ2-3 TRBD1 . TRBV7-9 TGTGCCAGCAGCTTAGGATGGGACAGGGCGGCAACAGATACGCAGTATTTT CASSLGWDRAATDTQYF
TRBJ1-1 . . TRBV18 TGTGCCAGCTCCCGCGGGGACACTGAAGCTTTCTTT CASSRGDTEAFF
TRBJ2-2 . . TRBV29-1 TGCAGCGTGGGGCGGAGGGAGCGGTTGTTTTTT CSVGRRERLFF
TRBJ2-1 TRBD1 . TRBV7-6 TGTGCCAGCAGCTTAGCTTCGGGGACAGGGGTCTACAATGAGCAGTTCTTC CASSLASGTGVYNEQFF
TRBJ1-1 TRBD1 . TRBV5-5 TGTGCCAGCAGCTCTTACAGGGGCTCTGAAGCTTTCTTT CASSSYRGSEAFF